This T cell receptor (beta chain) stems from a study of blood T cell dynamics during melanoma immunotherapy. Study-level information: Patients with metastatic melanoma got pembrolizumab or nivolumab-ipilimumab as first-line care.

The assay was immunoSEQ multiplex PCR, and TCRdb's table has in-frame clones only and misses some. The top ten hold roughly 10% of the sample, which has over 10,000 clones, around 84% seen once. The V end was cut by 0 bases, the J end by 1 base, with 7 bases between. Looked up from germline, CDR1 is SGHRS and CDR2 is YFSETQ. This CDR3 is built from 15 residues. Time point given: pre-treatment baseline. Patients with prior systemic cancer treatment, concomitant immunosuppressants, or other active malignancies were excluded. The sequenced sample was blood, obtained from a patient treated with checkpoint blockade. The chain uses TRBV5-1 and TRBJ2-2; D is unclear. The TCR was taken from a human donor with melanoma. Written as DNA, the CDR3 is TGCGCCAGCAGCTTGGATCCGGTGAACACCGGGGAGCTGTTTTTT. Protein: CASSLDPVNTGELFF.